This entry is about one T cell receptor beta chain. The antigen remains unidentified. The data are from a study of CD8+ T cells in alopecia areata. Following extraction, RNA underwent reverse transcription to cDNA, which served as the sequencing template. Using immunoSEQ multiplex PCR, the repertoire was profiled, and TCRdb retains in-frame clones only, with some absent. Of a few hundred thousand clones in the sample, about two thirds were seen once. Whole-study results and caveats: Compared with mice, patients displayed less clear TCR sharing, possibly for HLA-related reasons.

In germline, CDR1 is LNHDA, CDR2 SQIVND (reference sequence). After removal of 6 bases from V and 7 bases from J, the junction contained 16 bases not matched to a gene. This CDR3 is built from 18 residues. Sequencing used CD4+ T cells sorted from blood, obtained at week 0. The V and J genes are TRBV19 and TRBJ2-1; 12 bases fit TRBD2. The TCR sequence derives from a human donor with alopecia areata. CDR3 amino acids: CASSRTHASGGARNEQFF. As DNA, the CDR3 is TGTGCCAGTAGCCGCACCCACGCTAGCGGGGGGGCCAGGAATGAGCAGTTCTTC.